Shown below are 32 T cell receptor beta chains from a single sample sequenced in a study of post-analysis software for immune sequencing data. Antigens for these TCRs are unknown. General study findings and limits: In patients, about 5 TRBV segments were more frequent than in controls, with TRBV5-6, TRBV5-1 and TRBV20-1 among them.

Presence of unique molecular identifiers characterized the TCR beta cDNA libraries. Via MiXCR, TCRdb re-called the PCR reads, giving one row per CDR3 protein. This repertoire shows 450,000 to 700,000 distinct CDR3 sequences, around 40% found once; its top ten account for under 2%. The sequenced material came from blood. The receptors were gathered from a girl aged 10-17 years with multiple sclerosis.

This clonotype turned up a few times. The J gene is TRBJ2-3, the V gene TRBV29-1, with 9 bases aligning to TRBD2. Losses at the gene ends were 3 bases for V and 4 bases for J; bases not matched to a gene: 8. Germline assignment: CDR1 SQVTM and CDR2 ANQGSEA. The CDR3 runs 15 residues. The CDR3 here is CSVELLAGVADTQYF. The CDR3 bases are TGCAGCGTTGAGCTCTTAGCGGGAGTGGCAGATACGCAGTATTTT.

The V gene is TRBV5-1, the J gene TRBJ1-1; 9 nucleotides line up with TRBD1. The V and J ends lost 2 bases and 3 bases, in that order; junction bases with no gene match: 2. The CDR3 consists of 14 residues. CDR1 is SGHRS, CDR2 YFSETQ, per germline. The CDR3 is CASSLQGADTEAFF. Written as DNA, the CDR3 is TGCGCCAGCAGCTTACAGGGGGCTGACACTGAAGCTTTCTTT.

This chain uses TRBV12-3 or TRBV12-4 with TRBJ2-1; 8 bases are shared with TRBD2. The V segment lost 7 bases and the J segment 0 bases; nucleotides outside the gene matches: 8. The CDR3 length is 16 residues. CDR3 nucleotides: TGTGCCAGCAACCTAAGCGGGAGACTCTCCTACAATGAGCAGTTCTTC. Translated, it gives CASNLSGRLSYNEQFF.

The V gene is TRBV5-6, the J gene TRBJ2-2; D might be TRBD1 or TRBD2, each matching 7 bases. This CDR3 contains 16 residues. V was clipped by 4 bases and J by 7 bases, with 20 bases between them. Germline CDR1 is SGHDT and CDR2 is YYEEEE. The CDR3 DNA follows: TGTGCCAGCAGCAACAGGGGAAGCGGGACTGGCGGGGAGCTGTTTTTT. It is translated as CASSNRGSGTGGELFF.

This clonotype was counted only a few times. The DNA for the CDR3 is TGTGCCAGCAGTTTCGAAGGGACGGCGCCTAACTATGGCTACACCTTC. Translated: CASSFEGTAPNYGYTF. The chain couples TRBV27 to TRBJ1-2; perhaps TRBD1 as D (5 bases). The CDR3 totals 16 residues. The V end was cut by 3 bases, the J end by 0 bases, with 14 bases between. Germline CDR1 is MNHEY and CDR2 is SMNVEV (reference sequence).

The chain employs TRBV12-3 or TRBV12-4 and TRBJ2-7; D possibly corresponds to TRBD2 (6 bases). The CDR3 totals 14 residues. The V gene lost 6 bases and the J gene lost 1 base, with 13 bases spanning the gap. CDR3 sequence (DNA): TGTGCCAGCAGGTTTAGCGGTATTTCCTACGAGCAGTACTTC. This gives the protein CASRFSGISYEQYF.

The chain links TRBV20-1 to TRBJ2-5; possible D gene TRBD2, 6 bases. This CDR3 region has 15 residues. V was shortened by 6 bases and J by 1 base, with 18 bases between the two germline ends. The germline V gene has CDR1 DFQATT and CDR2 SNEGSKA (reference sequence). CDR3 in amino acids: CSASLEAGIQETQYF. The CDR3 DNA follows: TGCAGTGCCTCCTTAGAGGCGGGGATCCAAGAGACCCAGTACTTC.

The V gene is TRBV5-1, the J gene TRBJ2-4; TRBD2 matches 13 bases. The tail of the sequence fits TRBJ2-7 better, so the J call may be wrong. The CDR3 contains 17 residues. The germline gives CDR1 SGHRS, CDR2 YFSETQ. CDR3 loop: CASSWEGLAGISYEQYF. The CDR3 bases are TGCGCCAGCAGCTGGGAGGGACTAGCGGGGATTTCCTACGAGCAGTACTTC.

The rearrangement uses TRBV15 and TRBJ2-5; TRBD2 matches at 11 bases. The CDR3 loop spans 15 amino acids. The V gene's germline CDR1 is LNHNV and CDR2 YYDKDF (reference sequence). V gave up 0 bases and J gave up 11 bases; unmatched junction bases: 8. This chain's CDR3 is CATSRDLLAGGEQYF. The CDR3, as DNA: TGTGCCACCAGCAGAGATTTGCTAGCGGGGGGTGAGCAGTACTTC.

The chain employs TRBV29-1 and TRBJ2-1, with 10 bases that match TRBD2. The V and J ends lost 4 bases and 2 bases, in that order; junction bases with no gene match: 5. The CDR3 spans 15 residues. CDR1 SQVTM and CDR2 ANQGSEA come from the germline V gene. CDR3 loop: CSVGSGLAAYNEQFF. DNA for the CDR3: TGCAGCGTTGGTTCCGGACTAGCGGCCTACAATGAGCAGTTCTTC.

The gene calls are TRBV5-1 and TRBJ1-2, with a possible D match to TRBD1 (5 bases). The CDR3 has 15 amino acids. V was cut by 1 base and J by 1 base, with 11 bases left in between. CDR1 and CDR2 from the germline V gene are SGHRS and YFSETQ. CDR3 loop: CASSLREGNNYGYTF. CDR3 sequence (DNA): TGCGCCAGCAGCTTGAGGGAGGGGAATAACTATGGCTACACCTTC. Together with reference TRBV5-1 and TRBJ1-2, the CDR3 gives the full variable domain: KAGVTQTPRYLIKTRGQQVTLSCSPISGHRSVSWYQQTPGQGLQFLFEYFSETQRNKGNFPGRFSGRQFSNSRSEMNVSTLELGDSALYLCASSLREGNNYGYTFGSGTRLTVV.

The genes are TRBV6-5 and TRBJ1-2; D ambiguous. Germline V gene lookup returns CDR1 MNHEY and CDR2 SVGAGI. V lost 6 bases, J lost 6 bases, and 14 bases lay in between. The CDR3 is 13 residues long. CDR3 coding DNA: TGTGCCAGCAGCCTATTGGGAAACCATGGCTACACCTTC. This encodes CASSLLGNHGYTF.

The genes are TRBV20-1 and TRBJ2-3; 8 positions match TRBD2. The CDR3 length is 12 residues. Per the germline V gene, CDR1 is DFQATT and CDR2 is SNEGSKA (reference sequence). The V and J ends lost 6 bases and 3 bases, in that order; junction bases with no gene match: 2. CDR3 coding DNA: TGCAGTGCGAGCGGGAGAACAGATACGCAGTATTTT. Translation: CSASGRTDTQYF.

The V call is TRBV7-8, the J call TRBJ2-7; no definite D call. The end of the DNA is better explained by TRBJ2-5, so the J call may be wrong. Germline V lookup: CDR1 SGHVS, CDR2 FQNEAQ. The CDR3 is 14 residues long. The CDR3 DNA reads TGTGCCAGCAATCTTGGGCAGGTCCGAGAGACCCAGTACTTC. This encodes CASNLGQVRETQYF.

V usage is TRBV28 and J usage is TRBJ1-2, with D perhaps TRBD1 (5 bases). Germline V CDR1 and CDR2: MDHEN, SYDVKM. V lost 3 bases and J 3 bases, leaving 23 bases between the germline ends. The CDR3 is 18 residues long. This CDR3 is CASSFGLRYFQGDYGYTF. The CDR3 DNA reads TGTGCCAGCAGTTTCGGTCTAAGGTACTTCCAGGGTGACTATGGCTACACCTTC.

J is TRBJ2-1 and V is TRBV5-1; D is perhaps TRBD2 (7 bases). Trimming stripped 4 bases from V and 2 bases from J, with 28 bases between. The CDR3 extends over 20 amino acids. The V gene's germline CDR1 is SGHRS and CDR2 YFSETQ. In nucleotides, the CDR3 is TGCGCCAGCAGCCTCTCGTGGACGGGGAGGGGGGGCCTTACCTACAATGAGCAGTTCTTC. It is translated as CASSLSWTGRGGLTYNEQFF.

This clonotype was seen more than once but under ten times. The rearrangement links TRBV12-3 or TRBV12-4 to TRBJ2-4; D may be TRBD2 (5 bases). This CDR3 is built from 15 residues. Trimming took 4 bases from V and 3 from J, leaving 13 bases between them. CDR3 DNA: TGTGCCAGCAGTTCCGAGAGGGCAATCAAAAACATTCAGTACTTC. Amino acid sequence: CASSSERAIKNIQYF.

The chain combines TRBV12-3 or TRBV12-4 with TRBJ1-2; TRBD1 is a possible D gene (5 bases). V lost 3 bases and J lost 0, with 20 bases in between. This CDR3 has 18 amino acids. The CDR3 is CASSFRFGYNRTNYGYTF. The CDR3 coding sequence is TGTGCCAGCAGTTTCAGGTTTGGTTACAACAGGACTAACTATGGCTACACCTTC.

V and J are TRBV5-5 and TRBJ2-5; D might be TRBD1 (6 bases). The V gene's germline CDR1 is SGHKS and CDR2 YYEKEE (reference sequence). The CDR3 is 15 residues long. V dropped 0 bases and J dropped 2 bases, with 11 bases sitting between them. The DNA for the CDR3 is TGTGCCAGCAGCTTGGACGTAAGGGGGCAAGAGACCCAGTACTTC. Amino acid sequence: CASSLDVRGQETQYF.

The V and J genes are TRBV4-1 and TRBJ1-1, with D perhaps TRBD1 (5 bases). V gave up 1 base and J gave up 3 bases, with 6 bases separating them. CDR1 is MGHRA and CDR2 is YSYEKL in the germline V gene. This CDR3 has 13 residues. CDR3 sequence reads: CASSQVGDTEAFF. CDR3 sequence (DNA): TGCGCCAGCAGCCAAGTAGGGGACACTGAAGCTTTCTTT.

This clonotype came up once. The chain links TRBV7-9 to TRBJ2-7, with no clear D. The CDR3 has 15 amino acids. V lost 4 bases and J 2 bases, leaving 15 bases between the germline ends. Germline CDR1 SEHNR, CDR2 FQNEAQ (reference sequence). For the CDR3, the DNA is TGTGCCAGCAGCTCACGGGCATCGTCGACCTACGAGCAGTACTTC. Translation gives CASSSRASSTYEQYF.

This chain uses TRBV20-1 with TRBJ1-2; D is unclear. Trimming removed 5 bases from V and 6 bases from J, with 10 bases in between. CDR1 and CDR2 from the germline V gene are DFQATT and SNEGSKA (reference sequence). CDR3 size: 11 residues. The CDR3 here is CSASADHGYTF. The DNA of the CDR3 is TGCAGTGCTTCGGCAGATCATGGCTACACCTTC.

The gene calls are TRBV5-1 and TRBJ2-3; the D gene could be TRBD1 or TRBD2 (7 bases each). The germline V gene has CDR1 SGHRS and CDR2 YFSETQ. The CDR3 covers 15 residues. Trimming pared 1 base from V and 3 bases from J, leaving 12 bases between. The CDR3 sequence is CASSLWQGGTDTQYF. Here the CDR3 DNA reads TGCGCCAGCAGCTTGTGGCAGGGGGGGACAGATACGCAGTATTTT.

The chain uses TRBV5-1 and TRBJ2-3; a possible D gene is TRBD1 (6 bases). V was cut by 2 bases and J by 2 bases, with 12 bases left in between. From germline, CDR1 is SGHRS and CDR2 YFSETQ. The CDR3 sequence is 15 residues long. The CDR3 DNA is TGCGCCAGCAGCTTAGGACAGAAGTCCACAGATACGCAGTATTTT. Translation: CASSLGQKSTDTQYF.

In its sample, this clonotype was seen many times. This chain links TRBV5-1 with TRBJ2-7; possible D gene TRBD1, 5 bases. The germline V gene has CDR1 SGHRS and CDR2 YFSETQ. This CDR3 contains 13 residues. The germline V and J ends were trimmed by 2 bases and 0 bases, with 6 bases remaining between them. CDR3: CASSFDSSYEQYF. The CDR3 DNA sequence: TGCGCCAGCAGCTTTGACAGCTCCTACGAGCAGTACTTC.

The rearrangement links TRBV24-1 to TRBJ2-5; no firm D call. The end of the DNA aligns better with TRBJ2-7, so the J call may be wrong. From germline, CDR1 is KGHDR and CDR2 SFDVKD. The CDR3 loop spans 12 amino acids. The CDR3 here is CATSDVRSEQYF. CDR3 nucleotide sequence: TGTGCCACCAGTGATGTGAGGAGCGAGCAGTACTTC.

This clonotype was counted a few times. The rearrangement joins TRBV20-1 to TRBJ1-4; no clear D. CDR3 length: 12 amino acids. The ends were cut back, 6 bases at V and 5 bases at J, with 10 bases in the middle. The germline V gene has CDR1 DFQATT and CDR2 SNEGSKA (reference sequence). The CDR3 coding sequence is TGCAGTGCCGGGGATCAGAATGAAAAACTGTTTTTT. This translates into CSAGDQNEKLFF.

V and J are TRBV12-3 or TRBV12-4 and TRBJ2-3, with D unresolved. Trimming removed 7 bases from V and 2 bases from J, with 13 bases in between. The CDR3 is 14 amino acids. The CDR3 DNA reads as TGTGCCAGCACTTTCCCTGGACCCACAGATACGCAGTATTTT. Encoded protein: CASTFPGPTDTQYF.

In this sample, this clonotype turned up a few times. The rearrangement joins TRBV7-6 to TRBJ1-1; D gene ambiguous. Germline CDR1 reads SGHVS; CDR2 reads FNYEAQ. CDR3 size: 13 residues. V was shortened by 2 bases and J by 2 bases, with 6 bases between the two germline ends. CDR3 protein: CASSLSDNTEAFF. The CDR3 DNA reads as TGTGCCAGCAGCTTAAGCGATAACACTGAAGCTTTCTTT. The whole variable domain, remainder taken from reference TRBV7-6 and TRBJ1-1, is GAGVSQSPRYKVTKRGQDVALRCDPISGHVSLYWYRQALGQGPEFLTYFNYEAQQDKSGLPNDRFSAERPEGSISTLTIQRTEQRDSAMYRCASSLSDNTEAFFGQGTRLTVV.

This clonotype was recorded a few times. V usage is TRBV12-3 or TRBV12-4 and J usage is TRBJ1-6; D remains ambiguous. Between the trimmed V and J ends, which lost 5 bases and 9 bases, there was a span of 14 bases. The CDR3 sequence is 14 residues long. CDR3 loop: CASSLLRAASPLHF. CDR3 DNA: TGTGCCAGCAGTCTCCTCCGGGCAGCTTCACCCCTCCACTTT.

J is TRBJ2-5 and V is TRBV5-1; D is possibly TRBD1 or TRBD2 (6 bases each). The CDR3 totals 15 residues. V was shortened by 0 bases and J by 2 bases, with 11 bases between the two germline ends. Germline V lookup: CDR1 SGHRS, CDR2 YFSETQ. The CDR3: CASSLVGGLQETQYF. The CDR3 coding sequence is TGCGCCAGCAGCTTGGTCGGGGGCCTACAAGAGACCCAGTACTTC.

V gene TRBV6-1 combines with J gene TRBJ2-4, with 7 bases lining up with TRBD2. Germline loops: CDR1 MNHNS, CDR2 SASEGT. After removal of 6 bases from V and 8 bases from J, the junction contained 7 bases not matched to a gene. The CDR3 consists of 13 residues. In nucleotides, the CDR3 is TGTGCCAGCAGGGAGGCAGGGAGGGACATTCAGTACTTC. This gives the protein CASREAGRDIQYF.